The following is a T cell receptor (beta chain) sequence with its context. Two negative PCRs, clearance, or symptom resolution had been documented for recovered Cohort 3 donors. CDR1 GTSNPN and CDR2 SVGIG come from the germline V gene (reference sequence). This CDR3 contains 12 residues. The ends were cut back, 3 bases at V and 6 bases at J, with 11 bases in the middle. The data were taken from a study of blood T cell repertoires in COVID-19. In the study's own analysis: Amplification from reference gene primers served as the basis for estimated nucleated cell counts. TCRdb's table, derived via immunoSEQ multiplex PCR, lists solely in-frame clones and lacks some. V and J calls plus clone size are reproduced from that table; the DNA served to infer D and trimming. Of approximately 470,000 clones in the sample, about 90% were seen once.

The specimen was PBMCs or T cells enriched from blood (not recorded which). This receptor was obtained from a woman aged 18 to 35 who had recovered from COVID-19. V is TRBV30 and J is TRBJ1-1, with a tentative D call TRBD1 (5 bases). The CDR3 loop reads CAWRAGYPEAFF. CDR3 sequence (DNA): TGTGCCTGGAGGGCAGGGTACCCTGAAGCTTTCTTT.